Shown below are 10 T cell receptor beta chains from a single sample sequenced in a study of blood T cells in healthy people across ages. With a J-beta primer mix and a sample-barcoded 5' primer, a second PCR ran about 6 to 11 cycles. Each CDR3 protein is one row after TCRdb ran MiXCR on the 5' RACE reads. The sample holds under 2,000,000 distinct CDR3 sequences, about 49% seen once. Sequencing was performed on blood. These receptors originate from a woman between 35 and 50 years old in good health.

In regard to this clonotype: A much larger clone sits a single nucleotide away, making a read error possible. This sequence joins TRBV6-2 or TRBV6-3 and TRBJ2-6, with D maybe TRBD1 (6 bases). V lost 4 bases to trimming and J lost 0 bases, with 13 bases between them. The CDR3 loop spans 17 amino acids. Germline V gene sequence: CDR1 MNHEY, CDR2 SVGEGT. The CDR3 region is CASSSTGPLSGANVLTF. In DNA, the CDR3 is TGTGCCAGCAGTTCAACAGGGCCGCTCTCTGGGGCCAACGTCCTGACTTTC.

This chain links TRBV7-2 with TRBJ2-5; perhaps D is TRBD1 or TRBD2 (6 bases each). Trimming pared 2 bases from V and 9 bases from J, leaving 16 bases between. The CDR3 has 14 amino acids. Germline V gene sequence: CDR1 SGHTA, CDR2 FQGNSA. CDR3 sequence (DNA): TGTGCCAGCAGCTTACAGGGTAGGGGGGAGGCCCAGTACTTC. Its translation is CASSLQGRGEAQYF.

This clonotype came up a few times. The chain carries TRBV29-1 and TRBJ1-2, with D perhaps TRBD1 (6 bases). From germline, CDR1 is SQVTM and CDR2 ANQGSEA. The V end was cut by 3 bases, the J end by 8 bases, with 22 bases between. CDR3 length equals 15 residues. The CDR3 is CSVDGRRQGISGYTF. DNA of the CDR3: TGCAGCGTTGATGGTCGGCGGCAGGGGATTAGCGGCTACACCTTC. Using reference TRBV29-1 and TRBJ1-2 for the parts outside the CDR3, the full variable domain is SAVISQKPSRDICQRGTSLTIQCQVDSQVTMMFWYRQQPGQSLTLIATANQGSEATYESGFVIDKFPISRPNLTFSTLTVSNMSPEDSSIYLCSVDGRRQGISGYTFGSGTRLTVV.

This clonotype was seen just once. The chain carries TRBV25-1 and TRBJ2-3; 14 bases agree with TRBD2. CDR1 MGHDK and CDR2 SYGVNS come from the germline V gene. The CDR3 runs 14 residues. Trimming cost V 9 bases and J 8 bases; bases outside gene matches: 7. In nucleotides, the CDR3 is TGTGCCAGTAGGACTAGCGGGGGGCTCGGTACGCAGTATTTT. This encodes CASRTSGGLGTQYF.

The chain is built from TRBV12-3 or TRBV12-4 and TRBJ2-5, with a weak D call TRBD2 (6 bases). The CDR3 loop spans 15 amino acids. The V and J ends lost 6 bases and 1 base respectively, with 15 bases between them. This CDR3 reads CASSNSRGFQETQYF. CDR3 in DNA: TGTGCCAGCAGCAACTCCCGGGGGTTCCAAGAGACCCAGTACTTC.

CDR3 nucleotides: TGCAGTGCTAGGGACAGGGGGTTCGGGGAGACCCAGTACTTC. Protein sequence: CSARDRGFGETQYF. The chain carries TRBV20-1 and TRBJ2-5; 10 positions match TRBD1. J gave up 5 bases and V 3 bases, and 6 bases lay outside the gene matches. The CDR3 contains 14 residues. Germline assignment: CDR1 DFQATT and CDR2 SNEGSKA (reference sequence).

The chain couples TRBV12-3 or TRBV12-4 to TRBJ1-1; D not certain. The CDR3 contains 11 residues. The ends were cut back, 3 bases at V and 8 bases at J, with 7 bases in the middle. In DNA form, the CDR3 reads TGTGCCAGCAGTTTTGCGACCGAAGCTTTCTTT. This sequence encodes CASSFATEAFF.

This chain links TRBV7-2 with TRBJ2-3; 11 nucleotides align to TRBD2. This CDR3 has 18 residues. CDR1 SGHTA and CDR2 FQGNSA come from the germline V gene. Trimming cost V 3 bases and J 5 bases; bases outside gene matches: 13. CDR3 DNA sequence: TGTGCCAGCAGCTTCCCTCCCCGGACTAGCGGGCTTCAAGATACGCAGTATTTT. This encodes CASSFPPRTSGLQDTQYF.

The rearrangement joins TRBV12-3 or TRBV12-4 to TRBJ1-5; perhaps TRBD1 as D (5 bases). V gave up 2 bases and J gave up 10 bases, with 15 bases separating them. This CDR3 region has 14 residues. Written as DNA, the CDR3 is TGTGCCAGCAGTTTAAGGGCAGGGCAGGGTCCCCAGCATTTT. Its protein is CASSLRAGQGPQHF.

This clonotype was found a few times. The genes are TRBV20-1 and TRBJ1-2, with D tentatively TRBD1 (5 bases). CDR1 and CDR2 from the germline V gene are DFQATT and SNEGSKA (reference sequence). V lost 3 bases and J 8 bases, leaving 16 bases between the germline ends. CDR3 length equals 13 residues. The chain's CDR3 is CSASPQGPRGYTF. For the CDR3, the DNA is TGCAGTGCTAGCCCGCAGGGCCCGAGGGGCTACACCTTC.